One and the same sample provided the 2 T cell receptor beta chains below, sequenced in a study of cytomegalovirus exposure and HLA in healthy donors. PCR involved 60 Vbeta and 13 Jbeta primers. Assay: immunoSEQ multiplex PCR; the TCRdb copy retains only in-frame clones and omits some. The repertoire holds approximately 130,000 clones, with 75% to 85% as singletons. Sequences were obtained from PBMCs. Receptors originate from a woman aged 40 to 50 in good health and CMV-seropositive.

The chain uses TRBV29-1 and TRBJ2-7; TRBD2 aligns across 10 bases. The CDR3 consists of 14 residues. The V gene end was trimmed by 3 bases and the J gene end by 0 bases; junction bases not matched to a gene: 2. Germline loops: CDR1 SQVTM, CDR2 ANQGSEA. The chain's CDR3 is CSVDASGSSYEQYF. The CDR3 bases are TGCAGCGTTGATGCTAGCGGGAGCTCCTACGAGCAGTACTTC.

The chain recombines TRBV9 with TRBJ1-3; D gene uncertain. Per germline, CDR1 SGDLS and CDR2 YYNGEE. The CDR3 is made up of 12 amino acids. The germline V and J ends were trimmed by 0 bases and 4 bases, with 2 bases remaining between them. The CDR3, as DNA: TGTGCCAGCAGCGTAGCAGGAAACACCATATATTTT. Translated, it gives CASSVAGNTIYF.